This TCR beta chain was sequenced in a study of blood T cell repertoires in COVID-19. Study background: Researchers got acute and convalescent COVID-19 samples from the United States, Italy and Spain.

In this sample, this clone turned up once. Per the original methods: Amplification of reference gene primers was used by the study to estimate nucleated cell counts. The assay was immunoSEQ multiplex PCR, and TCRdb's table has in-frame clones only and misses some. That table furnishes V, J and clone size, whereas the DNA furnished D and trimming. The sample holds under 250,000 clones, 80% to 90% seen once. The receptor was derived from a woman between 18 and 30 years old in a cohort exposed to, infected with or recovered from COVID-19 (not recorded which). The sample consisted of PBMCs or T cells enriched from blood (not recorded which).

CDR3 DNA sequence: TGTGCCGTACTCCGACCAGGATCTGGAAACACCATATATTTT. Its protein product is CAVLRPGSGNTIYF. The chain has TRBV5-4 and TRBJ1-3; D unresolved. This CDR3 is 14 amino acids long. CDR1 is SGHNT, CDR2 YYREEE, per germline (reference sequence). The V and J ends lost 10 bases and 1 base respectively, with 15 bases between them.